The 18 T cell receptor beta chains given below trace back to one sample, sequenced in a study of T cells in Graves' hyperthyroidism and ophthalmopathy. The TCR beta CDR3 regions underwent amplification using RNA transcripts as the source. HTBI primers were employed in a first-round RT-PCR of the TCR CDR3. TCRdb fed the multiplex PCR reads into MiXCR, producing one record per CDR3 protein. The profile shows some 150,000 distinct CDR3 sequences, about 20% of them singletons. The sequenced sample was blood. All receptors derive from a woman aged 45-65 years with Graves' hyperthyroidism that later progressed to Graves' ophthalmopathy.

There are many counts of this clonotype. This rearrangement joins TRBV11-2 to TRBJ2-2, with D tentatively TRBD1 (8 bases). The CDR3 has 17 residues. Trimming removed 4 bases from V and 0 bases from J, with 15 bases in between. Germline V gives CDR1 SGHAT, CDR2 FQNNGV. CDR3 region: CASSSPGGQANTGELFF. As DNA, the CDR3 is TGTGCCAGCAGCTCCCCGGGGGGACAGGCGAACACCGGGGAGCTGTTTTTT.

This chain joins TRBV6-2 or TRBV6-3 and TRBJ2-3, with TRBD2 identical over 9 bases. The germline gives CDR1 MNHEY, CDR2 SVGEGT. This CDR3 comprises 14 residues. The trim removed 6 bases at V and 5 bases at J, leaving 6 bases unmatched. CDR3 region: CASSRGLAGDTQYF. In DNA form, the CDR3 reads TGTGCCAGCAGCCGGGGACTAGCTGGAGATACGCAGTATTTT.

The CDR3 reads CASSPVNTGELFF. CDR3 nucleotides: TGTGCCAGCAGTCCCGTGAACACCGGGGAGCTGTTTTTT. The V call is TRBV6-2 or TRBV6-3, the J call TRBJ2-2, with D unresolved. The CDR3 has 13 residues. The V end was cut by 5 bases, the J end by 1 base, with 5 bases between. In germline, CDR1 is MNHEY, CDR2 SVGEGT.

This clonotype was observed at least ten times. The chain has TRBV18 and TRBJ1-2, with 7 bases fitting TRBD1. Losses at the gene ends were 3 bases for V and 2 bases for J; bases not matched to a gene: 3. The CDR3 sequence is 14 residues long. CDR1 KGHSH and CDR2 LQKENI come from the germline V gene. This chain's CDR3 is CASSPQDRNYGYTF. DNA for the CDR3: TGTGCCAGCTCACCTCAGGACAGGAACTATGGCTACACCTTC.

This clonotype was picked up many times. This chain connects TRBV4-1 to TRBJ1-2, with no clear D. This CDR3 region has 16 residues. Trimming shortened V by 2 bases and J by 1 base, and 14 bases separated the two germline ends. Germline CDR1 reads MGHRA; CDR2 reads YSYEKL. This chain's CDR3 is CASSQPLAGFNYGYTF. The CDR3 DNA sequence: TGCGCCAGCAGCCAACCTCTGGCAGGCTTTAACTATGGCTACACCTTC.

V is TRBV5-4 and J is TRBJ2-4; 9 nucleotides match TRBD2. This CDR3 is 16 amino acids long. Germline CDR1 reads SGHNT; CDR2 reads YYREEE (reference sequence). V lost 4 bases, J lost 6 bases, and 11 bases stayed unmatched. The CDR3 DNA is TGTGCCAGCAGCCACCGACAGGGAGCGGGAGGAAACATTCAGTACTTC. This gives the protein CASSHRQGAGGNIQYF.

There are many counts of this clonotype. The chain recombines TRBV11-2 with TRBJ2-5; TRBD2 matches at 7 bases. After removal of 6 bases from V and 5 bases from J, the junction contained 30 bases not matched to a gene. This CDR3 region has 21 residues. Looked up from germline, CDR1 is SGHAT and CDR2 is FQNNGV. CDR3 DNA: TGTGCCAGCAGTAACGGCGGCCGGAGGGCACTAGCGTCGGAGTTTTGGGAGACCCAGTACTTC. This encodes CASSNGGRRALASEFWETQYF.

This clonotype occurred many times. The chain employs TRBV20-1 and TRBJ1-2, with D maybe TRBD1 (5 bases). The CDR3 contains 13 residues. Trimming cost V 6 bases and J 3 bases, with 14 bases left between them. The germline V gene encodes CDR1 DFQATT and CDR2 SNEGSKA (reference sequence). CDR3 residues: CSARGGSDYGYTF. The DNA for the CDR3 is TGCAGTGCCCGCGGGGGGTCTGACTATGGCTACACCTTC.

This clonotype was picked up many times. J is TRBJ1-5 and V is TRBV30, with D uncertain. CDR1 is GTSNPN and CDR2 is SVGIG in the germline V gene (reference sequence). V was shortened by 3 bases and J by 4 bases, with 10 bases between the two germline ends. This CDR3 spans 13 amino acids. In DNA, the CDR3 is TGTGCCTGGAGCTCGACGGGGAATCAGCCCCAGCATTTT. The encoded protein is CAWSSTGNQPQHF.

The rearrangement uses TRBV19 and TRBJ2-1; 10 nucleotides agree with TRBD2. Germline values: CDR1 LNHDA, CDR2 SQIVND (reference sequence). CDR3 length: 14 residues. The J segment lost 6 bases and the V segment lost 7 bases, leaving 6 bases of the junction unmatched. In nucleotides, the CDR3 is TGTGCCAGTATGGCTAGCGGGAGTGCCAATGAGCAGTTCTTC. This encodes CASMASGSANEQFF.

The chain uses TRBV10-3 and TRBJ2-4; 9 bases are shared with TRBD2. CDR1 is ENHRY and CDR2 is SYGVKD in the germline V gene. The J segment lost 0 bases and the V segment lost 0 bases, leaving 18 bases of the junction unmatched. This CDR3 is 22 amino acids long. CDR3 residues: CAISESPGAGGPWDLAKNIQYF. In DNA form, the CDR3 reads TGTGCCATCAGTGAGTCCCCGGGAGCGGGAGGCCCCTGGGACCTAGCCAAAAACATTCAGTACTTC.

This clonotype has just one count. V usage is TRBV3-1 and J usage is TRBJ2-1; 9 bases map to TRBD2. Trimming removed 2 bases from V and 6 bases from J; junction bases left unmatched: 8. CDR3 size: 16 residues. In germline, CDR1 is LGHDT, CDR2 YNNKEL (reference sequence). DNA of the CDR3: TGTGCCAGCAGCCAAAATGGGGCGGGAGGGCGCAATGAGCAGTTCTTC. Its protein is CASSQNGAGGRNEQFF.

This clonotype has ten or more counts. The J gene is TRBJ2-3, the V gene TRBV3-1, with 9 bases identical to TRBD2. The CDR3 is 18 amino acids. Per the germline V gene, CDR1 is LGHDT and CDR2 is YNNKEL (reference sequence). Trimming cost V 1 base and J 2 bases; bases outside gene matches: 10. CDR3 nucleotide sequence: TGTGCCAGCAGCCAAGTGTCAAGCGGGAGGACTTCCACAGATACGCAGTATTTT. Protein: CASSQVSSGRTSTDTQYF.

This clonotype was recorded at least ten times. CDR3 amino acids: CASSDGTGLAQYF. CDR3 nucleotides: TGTGCCAGCAGTGACGGGACAGGCTTAGCCCAGTACTTC. The rearrangement links TRBV2 to TRBJ2-5, with 8 bases lining up with TRBD1. The CDR3 loop spans 13 amino acids. Germline V gene sequence: CDR1 SNHLY, CDR2 FYNNEI. V lost 3 bases and J lost 9; bases outside the gene matches: 6.

This clonotype showed up many times. The rearrangement links TRBV27 to TRBJ2-2; D may be TRBD2 (6 bases). The germline V gene has CDR1 MNHEY and CDR2 SMNVEV (reference sequence). V dropped 3 bases and J dropped 4 bases, with 15 bases sitting between them. The CDR3 is 16 residues long. The CDR3 nucleotides read TGTGCCAGCAGTTTTCTCCGACTAGGGCTCACCGGGGAGCTGTTTTTT. Protein sequence: CASSFLRLGLTGELFF.

This chain links TRBV15 with TRBJ1-5; D is unclear. This CDR3 has 13 residues. Per germline, CDR1 LNHNV and CDR2 YYDKDF (reference sequence). V gave up 0 bases and J gave up 5 bases, with 5 bases separating them. CDR3 amino acids: CATSRDLDQPQHF. DNA for the CDR3: TGTGCCACCAGCAGAGATCTGGATCAGCCCCAGCATTTT.

This clonotype has ten or more counts. The rearrangement joins TRBV2 to TRBJ1-1, with D uncertain. Trimming took off 7 bases at V and 7 bases at J, with 22 bases between the two ends. CDR3 size: 15 residues. Germline values: CDR1 SNHLY, CDR2 FYNNEI. Here the CDR3 DNA reads TGTGCCAGCATCACGGGTGGCACTCCTGGAGGTGAAGCTTTCTTT. Translated: CASITGGTPGGEAFF.

The V gene is TRBV7-2, the J gene TRBJ1-1; D gene unclear. V lost 5 bases, J lost 7 bases, and 14 bases lay in between. CDR3 size: 13 residues. Germline loops: CDR1 SGHTA, CDR2 FQGNSA. CDR3 protein: CASSRGVLFEAFF. The CDR3 DNA follows: TGTGCCAGCAGCCGTGGTGTGTTGTTTGAAGCTTTCTTT.